This T cell receptor beta chain comes out of a study of blood T cell repertoires in COVID-19. Overall study context: Acute-phase and convalescent COVID-19 samples originated in the United States, Italy and Spain.

This clone was detected a few times. Two negative PCRs, clearance, or symptom resolution were required of recovered Cohort 3 donors. In the study's own analysis: Reference gene primer amplification gave nucleated cell count estimates. The table came from immunoSEQ multiplex PCR; TCRdb's copy has only in-frame clones and leaves some out. V and J calls and clone size follow that table, whereas D and trimming were derived from the DNA. The sample yields under 150,000 clones, approximately 86% seen once. The specimen sequenced was PBMCs or T cells enriched from blood (not recorded which). The receptor was isolated from a woman aged 45-65 years who had recovered from COVID-19.

CDR3 nucleotides: TGTGCCAGCAGCTTAGCGGCAGGGATTCCCTATGGCTACACCTTC. Its protein product is CASSLAAGIPYGYTF. This chain links TRBV7-9 with TRBJ1-2, with a tentative D call TRBD1 (5 bases). V lost 0 bases, J lost 4 bases, and 12 bases lay in between. CDR1 SEHNR and CDR2 FQNEAQ come from the germline V gene (reference sequence). The CDR3 has 15 residues.